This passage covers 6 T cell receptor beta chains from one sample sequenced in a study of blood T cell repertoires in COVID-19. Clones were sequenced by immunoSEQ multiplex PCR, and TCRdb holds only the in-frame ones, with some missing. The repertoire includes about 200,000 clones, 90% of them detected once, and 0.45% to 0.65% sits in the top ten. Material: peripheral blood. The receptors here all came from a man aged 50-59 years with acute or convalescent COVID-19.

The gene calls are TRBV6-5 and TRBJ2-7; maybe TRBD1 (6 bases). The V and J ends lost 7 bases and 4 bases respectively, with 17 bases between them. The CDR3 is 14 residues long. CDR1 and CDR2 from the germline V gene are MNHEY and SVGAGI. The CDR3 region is CASNLQGGGYEQYF. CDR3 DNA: TGTGCCAGCAATTTACAGGGTGGTGGGTACGAGCAGTACTTC.

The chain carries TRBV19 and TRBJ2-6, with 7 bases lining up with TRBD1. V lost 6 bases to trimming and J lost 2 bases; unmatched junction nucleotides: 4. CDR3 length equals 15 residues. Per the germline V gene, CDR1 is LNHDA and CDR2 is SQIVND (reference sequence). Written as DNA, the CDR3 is TGTGCCAGTAGGAGAGGGGGCCCTGGGGCCAACGTCCTGACTTTC. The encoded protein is CASRRGGPGANVLTF.

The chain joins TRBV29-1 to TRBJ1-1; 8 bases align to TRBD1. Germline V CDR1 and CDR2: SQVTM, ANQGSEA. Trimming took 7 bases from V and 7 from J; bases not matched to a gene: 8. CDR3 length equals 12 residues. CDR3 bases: TGCAGCGGGAGGACAGGGACCCATGAAGCTTTCTTT. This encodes CSGRTGTHEAFF.

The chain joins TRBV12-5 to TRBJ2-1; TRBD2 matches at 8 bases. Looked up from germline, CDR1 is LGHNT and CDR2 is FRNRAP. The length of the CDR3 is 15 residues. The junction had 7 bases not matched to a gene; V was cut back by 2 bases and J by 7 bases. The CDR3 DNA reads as TGTGCTAGTGGTTTGACGGGAGGGGGGTCGAATGAGCAGTTCTTC. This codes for CASGLTGGGSNEQFF.

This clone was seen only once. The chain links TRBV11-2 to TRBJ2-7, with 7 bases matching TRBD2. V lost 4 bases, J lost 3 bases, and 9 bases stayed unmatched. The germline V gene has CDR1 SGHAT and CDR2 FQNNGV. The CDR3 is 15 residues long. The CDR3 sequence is CASSSYPGGNYEQYF. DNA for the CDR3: TGTGCCAGCAGCTCATACCCGGGGGGAAACTACGAGCAGTACTTC.

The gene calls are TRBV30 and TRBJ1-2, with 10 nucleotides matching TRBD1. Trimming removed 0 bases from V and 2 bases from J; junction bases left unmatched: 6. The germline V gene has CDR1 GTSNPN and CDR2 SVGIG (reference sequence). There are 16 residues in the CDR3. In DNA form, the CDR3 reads TGTGCCTGGAGTGTCGGGACAGGGGACCCAAACTATGGCTACACCTTC. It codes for CAWSVGTGDPNYGYTF.